This note documents a single TCR beta chain sequence. The antigen remains unidentified. This record belongs to a study of regulatory T cells in long-lasting Graves disease. Whole-study results and caveats: Persistent disease samples used TRBV28, TRBJ1-2 and TRBJ2-5 preferentially.

Library construction for TCR beta used iRepertoire HTBI primers and Arm-PCR of CDR3 regions. One entry per CDR3 protein, called by TCRdb with MiXCR from the multiplex PCR reads. Among approximately 350,000 distinct CDR3 sequences, over 15% were seen once, and the ten largest hold roughly 29%. Time point defined: newly diagnosed GD, antithyroid drugs for less than 3 months. Extracted PBMC RNA gave rise to the TCR library. Xi'an, China, was home to the endocrinology department that provided patients. Roughly 10 milliliters of peripheral blood were drawn into EDTA tubes. The CDR3 consists of 12 residues. Germline loops: CDR1 GTSNPN, CDR2 SVGIG (reference sequence). V lost 3 bases, J lost 9 bases, and 9 bases lay in between. The data also belong to a second study, concerning T cells in Graves' hyperthyroidism and ophthalmopathy. In that study: During a first-round RT-PCR of the TCR CDR3, the HTBI primer set was used.

The TCR comes from a man between 40 and 49 years old with Graves disease. This sample comprised peripheral blood mononuclear cells (PBMCs), obtained at new diagnosis, from a patient treated with antithyroid drugs. V usage is TRBV30 and J usage is TRBJ1-6, with D unclear. The CDR3 DNA reads TGTGCCTGGAGACTGACGGGTTCACCCCTCCACTTT. It translates to CAWRLTGSPLHF.